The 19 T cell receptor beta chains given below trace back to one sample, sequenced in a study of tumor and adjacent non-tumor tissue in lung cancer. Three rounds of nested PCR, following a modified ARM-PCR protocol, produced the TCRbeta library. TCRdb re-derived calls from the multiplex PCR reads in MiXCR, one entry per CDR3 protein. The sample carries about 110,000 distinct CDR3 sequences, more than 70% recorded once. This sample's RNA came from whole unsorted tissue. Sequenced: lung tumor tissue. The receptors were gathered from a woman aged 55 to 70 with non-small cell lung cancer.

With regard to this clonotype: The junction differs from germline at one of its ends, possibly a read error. As DNA, the CDR3 is TGTGCCTGGAGTGGGGTCTCGAGGGATATGCAGTATTTT. Its translation is CAWSGVSRDMQYF. The chain couples TRBV30 to TRBJ2-3; TRBD2 might be the D (5 bases). CDR1 is GTSNPN and CDR2 is SVGIG in the germline V gene (reference sequence). The CDR3 sequence is 13 residues long.

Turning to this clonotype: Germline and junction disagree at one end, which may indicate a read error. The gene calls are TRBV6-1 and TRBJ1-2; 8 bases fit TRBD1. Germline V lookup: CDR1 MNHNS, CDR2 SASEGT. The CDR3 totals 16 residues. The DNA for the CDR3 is TGTGCTAGCAGACCCAGGACAGGGACCATCCTATATGGTTACACCTTC. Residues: CASRPRTGTILYGYTF.

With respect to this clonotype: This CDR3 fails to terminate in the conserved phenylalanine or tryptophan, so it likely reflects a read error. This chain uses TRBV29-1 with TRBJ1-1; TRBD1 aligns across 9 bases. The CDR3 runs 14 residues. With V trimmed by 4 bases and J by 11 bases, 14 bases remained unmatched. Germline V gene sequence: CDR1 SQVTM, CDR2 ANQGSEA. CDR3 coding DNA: TGCAGCGTTGGTCTCGATGGGACAGGGTTTGATGCTTTCCTT. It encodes CSVGLDGTGFDAFL.

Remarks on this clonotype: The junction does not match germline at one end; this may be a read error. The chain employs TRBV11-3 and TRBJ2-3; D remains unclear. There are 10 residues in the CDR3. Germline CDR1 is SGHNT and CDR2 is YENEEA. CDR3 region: CVSNGDTQYF. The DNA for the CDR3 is TGTGTCAGCAATGGAGATACGCAGTATTTT.

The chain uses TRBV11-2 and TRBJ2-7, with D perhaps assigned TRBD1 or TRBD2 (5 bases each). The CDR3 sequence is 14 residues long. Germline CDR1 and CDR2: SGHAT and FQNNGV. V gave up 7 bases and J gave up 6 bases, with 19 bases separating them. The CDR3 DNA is TGTGCCAGCAATTGGGACCGCGCAGGATGCGAGCAGTACTTC. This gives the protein CASNWDRAGCEQYF.

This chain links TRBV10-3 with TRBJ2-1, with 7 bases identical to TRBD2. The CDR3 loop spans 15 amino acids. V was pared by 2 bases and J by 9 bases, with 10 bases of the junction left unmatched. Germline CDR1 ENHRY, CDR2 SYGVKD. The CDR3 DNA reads TGTGCCATCAGTGAGACAGAGACTAGCTTCACTGAGCAGTTCTTC. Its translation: CAISETETSFTEQFF.

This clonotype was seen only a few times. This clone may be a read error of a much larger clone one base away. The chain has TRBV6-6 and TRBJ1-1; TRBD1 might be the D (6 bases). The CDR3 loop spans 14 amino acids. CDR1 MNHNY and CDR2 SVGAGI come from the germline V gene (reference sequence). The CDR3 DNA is TGTGCCAGCAGTCCCGGGACACGGAACACTGAAGCTTTGTTT. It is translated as CASSPGTRNTEALF.

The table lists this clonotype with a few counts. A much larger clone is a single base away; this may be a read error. The CDR3 sequence: CASSPPGELLF. DNA of the CDR3: TGTGCCAGCAGCCCCCCCGGGGAGCTGCTTTTT. The chain employs TRBV2 and TRBJ2-2; a possible D gene is TRBD2 (5 bases). This CDR3 comprises 11 residues. CDR1 SNHLY and CDR2 FYNNEI come from the germline V gene.

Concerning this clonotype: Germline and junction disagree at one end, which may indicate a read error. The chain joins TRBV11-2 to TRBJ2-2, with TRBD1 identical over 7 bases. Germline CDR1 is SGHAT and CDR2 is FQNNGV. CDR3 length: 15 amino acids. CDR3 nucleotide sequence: TGTGCCAACAGCCTACAGACAGGGCGCACCGGGGAGCTGTTTTTT. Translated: CANSLQTGRTGELFF. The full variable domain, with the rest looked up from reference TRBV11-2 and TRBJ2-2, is EAGVAQSPRYKIIEKRQSVAFWCNPISGHATLYWYQQILGQGPKLLIQFQNNGVVDDSQLPKDRFSAERLKGVDSTLKIQPAKLEDSAVYLCANSLQTGRTGELFFGEGSRLTVL.

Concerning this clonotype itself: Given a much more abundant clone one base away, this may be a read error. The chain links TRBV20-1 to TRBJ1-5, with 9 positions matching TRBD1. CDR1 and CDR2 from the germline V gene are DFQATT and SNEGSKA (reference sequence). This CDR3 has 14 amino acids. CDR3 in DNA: TGCAATGCTATGACAGGGGGAGGCAATCAGCCCCAGCATTTT. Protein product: CNAMTGGGNQPQHF.

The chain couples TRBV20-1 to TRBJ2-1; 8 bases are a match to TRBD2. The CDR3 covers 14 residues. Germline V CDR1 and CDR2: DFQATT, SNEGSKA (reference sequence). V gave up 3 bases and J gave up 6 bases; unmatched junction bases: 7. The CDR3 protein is CSASPGTRVNEQFF. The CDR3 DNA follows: TGCAGTGCTAGCCCCGGGACTAGAGTCAATGAGCAGTTCTTC.

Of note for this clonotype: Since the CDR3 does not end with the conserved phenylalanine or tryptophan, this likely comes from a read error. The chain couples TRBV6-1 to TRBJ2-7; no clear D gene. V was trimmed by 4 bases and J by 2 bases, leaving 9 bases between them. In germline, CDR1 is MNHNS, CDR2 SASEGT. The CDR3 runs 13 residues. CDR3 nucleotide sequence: TGTGCCAGCAGTGCTCGCACTGCCTACGAGCAGTACTTG. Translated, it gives CASSARTAYEQYL.

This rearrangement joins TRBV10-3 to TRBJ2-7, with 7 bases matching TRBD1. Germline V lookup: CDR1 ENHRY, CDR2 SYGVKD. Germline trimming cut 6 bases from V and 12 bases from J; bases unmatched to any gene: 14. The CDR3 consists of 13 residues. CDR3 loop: CAISNRGENKLYF. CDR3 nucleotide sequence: TGTGCCATCAGCAACAGGGGAGAGAACAAGCTGTACTTC.

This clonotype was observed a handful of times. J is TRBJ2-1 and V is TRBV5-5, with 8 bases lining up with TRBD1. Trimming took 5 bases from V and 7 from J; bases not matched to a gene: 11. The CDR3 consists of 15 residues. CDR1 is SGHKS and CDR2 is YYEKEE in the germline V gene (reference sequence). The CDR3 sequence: CASRLGLTGGNEQFF. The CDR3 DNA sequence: TGTGCCAGCAGGCTTGGACTAACAGGGGGTAATGAGCAGTTCTTC.

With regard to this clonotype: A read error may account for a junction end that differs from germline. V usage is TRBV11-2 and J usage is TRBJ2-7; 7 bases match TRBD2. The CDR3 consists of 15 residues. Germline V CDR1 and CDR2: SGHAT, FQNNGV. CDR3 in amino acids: CASSLTFWEGVEQCF. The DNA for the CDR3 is TGTGCCAGCAGCTTAACCTTCTGGGAGGGCGTCGAGCAGTGCTTC.

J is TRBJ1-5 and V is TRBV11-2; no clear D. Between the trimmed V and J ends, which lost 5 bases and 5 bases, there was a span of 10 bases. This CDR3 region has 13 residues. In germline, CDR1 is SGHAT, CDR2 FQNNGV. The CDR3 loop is CASSLLDDQPQHF. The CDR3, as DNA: TGTGCCAGCAGCCTACTGGATGATCAGCCCCAGCATTTT.

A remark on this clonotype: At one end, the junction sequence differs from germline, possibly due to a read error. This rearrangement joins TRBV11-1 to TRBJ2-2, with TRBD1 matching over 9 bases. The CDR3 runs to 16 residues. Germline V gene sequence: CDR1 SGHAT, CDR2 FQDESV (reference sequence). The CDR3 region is CASSAWTGVNIGELFF. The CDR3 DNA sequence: TGTGCAAGCAGCGCCTGGACAGGGGTGAATATCGGGGAGCTGTTTTTT.

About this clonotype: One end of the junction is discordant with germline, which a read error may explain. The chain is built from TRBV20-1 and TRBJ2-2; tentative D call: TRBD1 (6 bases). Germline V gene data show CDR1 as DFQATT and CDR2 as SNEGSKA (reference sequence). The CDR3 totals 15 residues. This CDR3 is CSARATGRDTGKLIF. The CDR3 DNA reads TGCAGTGCTAGAGCCACAGGGCGCGACACCGGGAAGCTGATTTTT.

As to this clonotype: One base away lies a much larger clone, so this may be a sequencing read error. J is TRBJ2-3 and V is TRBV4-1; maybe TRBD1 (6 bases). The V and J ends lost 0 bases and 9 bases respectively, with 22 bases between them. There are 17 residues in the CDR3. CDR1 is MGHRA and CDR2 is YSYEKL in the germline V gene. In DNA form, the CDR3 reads TGCGCCAGCAGCCAAGATCTTACAGGGTCAGCAATAAACACGCAGTATTTT. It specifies CASSQDLTGSAINTQYF.